This paragraph covers one T cell receptor (beta chain) sequence. The CDR3 extends over 14 amino acids. Germline V CDR1 and CDR2: PRHDT, FYEKMQ (reference sequence). The V and J ends lost 5 bases and 4 bases, in that order; junction bases with no gene match: 7. The sample belongs to a study of blood T cell repertoires in COVID-19. Study at large: Acute and convalescent COVID-19 samples came from the United States, Italy and Spain. T cells, B-cell-depleted T cells, or PBMCs provided the cDNA or gDNA that served as material.

Original data processing: Researchers report that nucleated cell counts were estimated from reference gene primer amplification. Profiling relied on immunoSEQ multiplex PCR, and the TCRdb table lists in-frame clones only, not all of them. The DNA was the basis for D and trimming; V, J and clone size are from that table. The sample records about 250,000 clones, around 90% being singletons. The sequenced sample consisted of peripheral blood. V is TRBV13 and J is TRBJ1-1, with TRBD1 matching over 7 bases. This sequence originates from a man aged 18 to 29 with active or convalescent COVID-19. The DNA for the CDR3 is TGTGCCAGCAGCCGGGACAGTCTGAGCACTGAAGCTTTCTTT. Translation: CASSRDSLSTEAFF.